These T cell receptor beta chains were read from a single sample in a study of blood T cells in healthy people across ages. TCRdb reprocessed the 5' RACE reads with MiXCR, giving one entry per CDR3 protein. The sample consists of 600,000 to 1,000,000 distinct CDR3 sequences, nearly 60% of them appearing once. The sequencing input was blood. These receptors all stem from a young man in good health. The CDR3 runs from the conserved cysteine through the conserved F or W. Each record gives: V gene, clone size, J gene, D gene, CDR3 protein, CDR3 DNA. The D gene is left open where the match is weak. Rows give clone size only sometimes, using once, few, many, or a class for an expanded clone.

>TRBV6-1|.|TRBJ2-1|TRBD1
CASSPSLDRGRFWMNPYNEQFF
TGTGCCAGCAGTCCCTCTCTCGACAGGGGGCGTTTTTGGATGAACCCCTACAATGAGCAGTTCTTC
>TRBV20-1|.|TRBJ1-2|TRBD1
CSASRIVRQGSHYGYTF
TGCAGTGCTAGTCGAATAGTGCGACAGGGTAGTCACTATGGCTACACCTTC
>TRBV6-2/TRBV6-3|few|TRBJ2-2|.
CASSQQGNTGELFF
TGTGCCAGCAGTCAACAGGGGAACACCGGGGAGCTGTTTTTT
>TRBV7-2|few|TRBJ1-6|.
CASSLKRGPNSPLHF
TGTGCCAGCAGCTTAAAGAGGGGTCCCAATTCACCCCTCCACTTT
>TRBV5-1|.|TRBJ2-7|TRBD2
CASSLVFGGTYEQYF
TGCGCCAGCAGCTTGGTATTCGGGGGGACTTACGAGCAGTACTTC
>TRBV3-1|many|TRBJ2-5|.
CASSPRPGQETQYF
TGTGCCAGCAGCCCCCGGCCGGGCCAAGAGACCCAGTACTTC
>TRBV4-1|.|TRBJ2-1|TRBD2
CASSQRGLAGGPSPEQFF
TGCGCCAGCAGCCAGAGGGGACTAGCGGGAGGGCCCTCTCCTGAGCAGTTCTTC
>TRBV5-1|few|TRBJ2-7|TRBD2
CASSSGTTGGYEQYF
TGCGCCAGCAGCTCGGGAACTACGGGAGGATACGAGCAGTACTTC
>TRBV6-2/TRBV6-3|.|TRBJ2-7|.
CASSSGVGRYEQYF
TGTGCCAGCAGTTCCGGGGTTGGACGCTACGAGCAGTACTTC
>TRBV9|.|TRBJ2-1|TRBD2
CASSGSGTSSYNEQFF
TGTGCCAGCAGCGGCTCCGGGACTAGCAGCTACAATGAGCAGTTCTTC
>TRBV7-2|once|TRBJ1-1|TRBD1
CASTRTGGILNTEAFF
TGTGCCAGCACGAGGACAGGGGGCATTCTGAACACTGAAGCTTTCTTT
>TRBV4-3|few|TRBJ2-5|.
CASSQVRQETQYF
TGCGCCAGCAGCCAAGTCCGCCAAGAGACCCAGTACTTC
>TRBV6-2/TRBV6-3|.|TRBJ1-5|.
CASSYPRDSNQPQHF
TGTGCCAGCAGTTACCCCAGGGATAGCAATCAGCCCCAGCATTTT
>TRBV12-1|.|TRBJ1-2|.
CASSFWNREDYGYTF
TGTGCCAGCAGCTTTTGGAACAGGGAAGACTATGGCTACACCTTC
>TRBV20-1|many|TRBJ1-6|.
CSAINIQGNSPLHF
TGCAGTGCTATAAACATCCAGGGCAATTCACCCCTCCACTTT
>TRBV6-1|.|TRBJ2-1|TRBD2
CASSTRRTSGRGGGEQFF
TGTGCCAGCAGTACCCGGAGGACTAGCGGGAGAGGAGGTGGTGAGCAGTTCTTC
>TRBV7-9|.|TRBJ2-7|TRBD2
CASTFGGGDSSYNEQYF
TGTGCCAGCACCTTTGGCGGGGGGGACAGCTCCTACAATGAGCAGTACTTC
>TRBV20-1|.|TRBJ2-7|TRBD2
CSASDPSGRLGDEQYF
TGCAGTGCTAGTGACCCGAGCGGGAGGTTAGGCGACGAGCAGTACTTC
>TRBV4-3|.|TRBJ2-7|TRBD2
CASSQDRGTSAYEQYF
TGCGCCAGCAGCCAAGATCGGGGGACTAGTGCCTACGAGCAGTACTTC
>TRBV6-2/TRBV6-3|.|TRBJ1-5|TRBD1
CASTGGGPNQPQHF
TGTGCCAGCACAGGAGGGGGCCCAAATCAGCCCCAGCATTTT
>TRBV7-9|few|TRBJ1-1|.
CASSTQANTEAFF
TGTGCCAGCAGCACTCAGGCGAACACTGAAGCTTTCTTT
>TRBV20-1|once|TRBJ1-2|.
CSATDSGGYTF
TGCAGTGCTACCGACAGTGGAGGCTACACCTTC
>TRBV18|few|TRBJ1-1|.
CASSRVRVAEAFF
TGTGCCAGCTCACGGGTCAGGGTGGCTGAAGCTTTCTTT
>TRBV29-1|.|TRBJ1-1|.
CSVVAWGQTEAFF
TGCAGCGTTGTGGCCTGGGGACAAACTGAAGCTTTCTTT
>TRBV7-9|few|TRBJ2-5|.
CASSRTVLMQGVQETQYF
TGTGCCAGCAGCCGGACAGTTTTGATGCAGGGTGTACAAGAGACCCAGTACTTC
>TRBV9|.|TRBJ2-1|TRBD2
CASSVGGGSLGNEQFF
TGTGCCAGCAGCGTAGGGGGCGGGAGCCTGGGTAATGAGCAGTTCTTC
>TRBV7-9|.|TRBJ1-5|.
CASSFDRQPQHF
TGTGCCAGCAGCTTCGATAGGCAGCCCCAGCATTTT
>TRBV28|.|TRBJ2-1|TRBD2
CASCNGRAFSNEQFF
TGTGCCAGCTGTAACGGGAGGGCCTTTTCCAATGAGCAGTTCTTC
>TRBV6-1|.|TRBJ2-4|TRBD1
CASSSDRGRNIQYF
TGTGCCAGCAGTAGTGACAGGGGACGGAACATTCAGTACTTC
>TRBV5-1|.|TRBJ2-4|.
CASRRDRENIQYF
TGCGCCAGCAGGCGGGACAGAGAAAACATTCAGTACTTC
>TRBV29-1|.|TRBJ2-7|.
CSVQLTGVYEQYF
TGCAGCGTTCAATTAACGGGAGTTTACGAGCAGTACTTC
>TRBV4-1|few|TRBJ1-2|.
CASSQEVGGPAGYTF
TGCGCCAGCAGCCAAGAGGTTGGCGGCCCGGCCGGCTACACCTTC
>TRBV6-2/TRBV6-3|.|TRBJ2-7|TRBD2
CASSYSTLAGASREQYF
TGTGCCAGCAGTTACTCGACGCTAGCGGGAGCCTCCCGGGAGCAGTACTTC
>TRBV28|.|TRBJ2-1|TRBD2
CASSPVPSSGMGKEQFF
TGTGCCAGCAGTCCGGTTCCTTCTAGCGGGATGGGAAAGGAGCAGTTCTTC
>TRBV13|many|TRBJ2-6|.
CASSPRRSGANVLTF
TGTGCCAGCAGCCCGAGAAGATCTGGGGCCAACGTCCTGACTTTC
>TRBV24-1|few|TRBJ2-1|.
CAPLGGQIRYNEQFF
TGTGCCCCCCTAGGGGGTCAAATACGATACAATGAGCAGTTCTTC
>TRBV30|.|TRBJ2-5|.
CAWSPLGETQYF
TGTGCCTGGAGTCCCCTCGGTGAGACCCAGTACTTC
>TRBV28|.|TRBJ2-5|.
CASCWARGRETQYF
TGTGCCAGCTGCTGGGCCCGGGGTAGGGAGACCCAGTACTTC
>TRBV20-1|.|TRBJ1-4|.
CSAPGGGSNEKLFF
TGCAGTGCCCCAGGTGGAGGTTCTAATGAAAAACTGTTTTTT
>TRBV12-3/TRBV12-4|.|TRBJ1-1|.
CASSSTPNTEAFF
TGTGCCAGCAGTTCCACACCGAACACTGAAGCTTTCTTT
>TRBV3-1|.|TRBJ1-1|.
CASSQDRSREAFF
TGTGCCAGCAGCCAAGATAGGAGCCGTGAAGCTTTCTTT
>TRBV28|.|TRBJ2-7|.
CASSFKSKREQYF
TGTGCCAGCAGTTTTAAATCAAAAAGAGAGCAGTACTTC
>TRBV20-1|few|TRBJ2-7|.
CSAPSQGRVFYEQYF
TGCAGTGCTCCCAGTCAGGGCCGGGTGTTCTACGAGCAGTACTTC
>TRBV11-2|many|TRBJ2-1|.
CASSLVLQGWYNEQFF
TGTGCCAGCAGCTTAGTCCTGCAGGGGTGGTACAATGAGCAGTTCTTC
>TRBV6-6|.|TRBJ2-7|TRBD1
CASSYEGTGALYEQYF
TGTGCCAGCAGTTACGAAGGGACAGGGGCCCTCTACGAGCAGTACTTC
>TRBV4-2|.|TRBJ2-7|.
CAGSQDLQGGEQYF
TGTGCCGGCAGCCAAGATTTACAGGGCGGCGAGCAGTACTTC
>TRBV7-2|.|TRBJ2-1|TRBD2
CASSPWTSGTYNEQFF
TGTGCCAGCAGCCCTTGGACTAGCGGGACCTACAATGAGCAGTTCTTC
>TRBV6-5|.|TRBJ2-4|TRBD1
CASSSAVTGGLEQYF
TGTGCCAGCAGTTCAGCTGTGACAGGGGGGTTGGAGCAGTACTTC
>TRBV5-1|.|TRBJ1-2|.
CASSLRQDGYGYTF
TGCGCCAGCAGCTTGCGACAGGACGGCTATGGCTACACCTTC
>TRBV7-2|.|TRBJ2-3|.
CASSFPPTGTQYF
TGTGCCAGCAGCTTCCCCCCCACGGGTACGCAGTATTTT
>TRBV14|once|TRBJ2-3|.
CASSPSLATRGTQYF
TGTGCCAGCAGCCCTTCCTTGGCCACCAGGGGTACGCAGTATTTT